What follows are 21 T cell receptor beta chains derived from one specimen sequenced in a study of blood T cell repertoires in COVID-19. This table comes from immunoSEQ multiplex PCR, and its TCRdb copy is limited to in-frame clones, with some not included. The data show about 270,000 clones, 80% to 90% seen once. The material sequenced was peripheral blood. The origin of the receptors is a man older than 75 with acute or convalescent COVID-19.

V gene TRBV14 combines with J gene TRBJ2-1, with D perhaps matching TRBD2 (5 bases). Per germline, CDR1 SGHDN and CDR2 FVKESK. This CDR3 is built from 18 residues. V dropped 4 bases and J dropped 1 base, with 20 bases sitting between them. The DNA of the CDR3 is TGTGCCAGCAGCCTAAGGACCTTGGGCGGGTATTCCTACAATGAGCAGTTCTTC. It yields the protein CASSLRTLGGYSYNEQFF. Together with reference TRBV14 and TRBJ2-1, the CDR3 gives the full variable domain: EAGVTQFPSHSVIEKGQTVTLRCDPISGHDNLYWYRRVMGKEIKFLLHFVKESKQDESGMPNNRFLAERTGGTYSTLKVQPAELEDSGVYFCASSLRTLGGYSYNEQFFGPGTRLTVL.

V gene TRBV30 combines with J gene TRBJ2-1, with 9 nucleotides matching TRBD2. The V gene's germline CDR1 is GTSNPN and CDR2 SVGIG (reference sequence). V trimming: 3 bases; J trimming: 7 bases; junction bases outside the gene matches: 13. This CDR3 contains 16 residues. DNA of the CDR3: TGTGCCTGGAGCGCCAAGGGGGCGGGAGGGTTGAATGAGCAGTTCTTC. Its translation is CAWSAKGAGGLNEQFF.

The rearrangement joins TRBV5-1 to TRBJ1-1, with D possibly being TRBD1 (6 bases). V lost 4 bases to trimming and J lost 7 bases, with 14 bases between them. Germline CDR1 reads SGHRS; CDR2 reads YFSETQ. The CDR3 consists of 13 residues. For the CDR3, the DNA is TGCGCCAGCAGCCGTAACAGGGTTAGTGAAGCTTTCTTT. It translates to CASSRNRVSEAFF.

CDR3 DNA sequence: TGTGCCAGCAGAACTTCCGGGACAGGGACTGGAAACACCATATATTTT. Its protein is CASRTSGTGTGNTIYF. The V gene is TRBV28, the J gene TRBJ1-3; 9 bases align to TRBD1. J gave up 2 bases and V 6 bases, and 8 bases lay outside the gene matches. The CDR3 is 16 residues long. The germline V gene encodes CDR1 MDHEN and CDR2 SYDVKM. The full variable domain, rest sourced from reference TRBV28 and TRBJ1-3, is DVKVTQSSRYLVKRTGEKVFLECVQDMDHENMFWYRQDPGLGLRLIYFSYDVKMKEKGDIPEGYSVSREKKERFSLILESASTNQTSMYLCASRTSGTGTGNTIYFGEGSWLTVV.

V usage is TRBV5-1 and J usage is TRBJ2-5, with a weak D call TRBD1 (6 bases). V lost 3 bases and J 5 bases, leaving 14 bases between the germline ends. The CDR3 sequence is 14 residues long. Germline V gene lookup returns CDR1 SGHRS and CDR2 YFSETQ. The CDR3 DNA reads as TGCGCCAGCAGCTCGCAGGGGCGAGGGGAGACCCAGTACTTC. It encodes CASSSQGRGETQYF. Filled out from reference TRBV5-1 and TRBJ2-5, the complete variable domain reads KAGVTQTPRYLIKTRGQQVTLSCSPISGHRSVSWYQQTPGQGLQFLFEYFSETQRNKGNFPGRFSGRQFSNSRSEMNVSTLELGDSALYLCASSSQGRGETQYFGPGTRLLVL.

The V call is TRBV28, the J call TRBJ2-7; 10 nucleotides match TRBD2. J was trimmed by 3 bases and V by 5 bases; bases with no gene match: 7. The CDR3 totals 15 residues. CDR1 is MDHEN and CDR2 is SYDVKM in the germline V gene. The CDR3 DNA reads TGTGCCAGCAGTCCTTCTAGCGGGGGAAGCTACGAGCAGTACTTC. This sequence encodes CASSPSSGGSYEQYF. Full variable domain (outside the CDR3, taken from reference TRBV28 and TRBJ2-7): DVKVTQSSRYLVKRTGEKVFLECVQDMDHENMFWYRQDPGLGLRLIYFSYDVKMKEKGDIPEGYSVSREKKERFSLILESASTNQTSMYLCASSPSSGGSYEQYFGPGTRLTVT.

This clone was recorded once. This chain connects TRBV6-2 or TRBV6-3 to TRBJ2-2, with D maybe TRBD2 (6 bases). Germline CDR1 reads MNHEY; CDR2 reads SVGEGT. V lost 0 bases to trimming and J lost 7 bases, with 15 bases between them. This CDR3 comprises 16 residues. The DNA of the CDR3 is TGTGCCAGCAGTTACTCTCTTGCTAGCGTTGGCGGGGAGCTGTTTTTT. This encodes CASSYSLASVGGELFF.

The J gene is TRBJ2-7, the V gene TRBV30; 7 bases are shared with TRBD2. Germline V lookup: CDR1 GTSNPN, CDR2 SVGIG (reference sequence). Trimming cost V 1 base and J 2 bases; bases outside gene matches: 5. The CDR3 length is 14 residues. The chain's CDR3 is CAWSGGGAAYEQYF. CDR3 bases: TGTGCCTGGAGTGGGGGGGGTGCTGCCTACGAGCAGTACTTC.

The gene calls are TRBV4-1 and TRBJ1-4; the D is unclear. Trimming took off 0 bases at V and 8 bases at J, with 31 bases between the two ends. Per germline, CDR1 MGHRA and CDR2 YSYEKL. CDR3 length: 21 amino acids. The CDR3 nucleotides read TGCGCCAGCAGCCAAGAACCGGGAGGAGACACAAACGAAGCGGTTGGGGAAAAACTGTTTTTT. This encodes CASSQEPGGDTNEAVGEKLFF.

This clone has only one observation. The chain has TRBV2 and TRBJ2-1, with 14 bases matching TRBD2. The CDR3 runs 16 residues. Unmatched junction bases numbered 8, after V lost 1 base and J lost 12 bases. Per the germline V gene, CDR1 is SNHLY and CDR2 is FYNNEI. The chain's CDR3 is CASSEGTSGGYYAQFF. DNA for the CDR3: TGTGCCAGCAGTGAAGGGACTAGCGGGGGGTATTATGCGCAGTTCTTC.

DNA for the CDR3: TGTGCCATCAGTGTACGGGACAGGGGACTCTACGAGCAGTACTTC. As protein: CAISVRDRGLYEQYF. This chain joins TRBV10-3 and TRBJ2-7; 10 bases line up with TRBD1. The CDR3 runs to 15 residues. The V gene's germline CDR1 is ENHRY and CDR2 SYGVKD. With V trimmed by 4 bases and J by 3 bases, 6 bases remained unmatched.

The genes are TRBV5-1 and TRBJ2-7; 9 bases agree with TRBD1. Germline CDR1 is SGHRS and CDR2 is YFSETQ. The CDR3 covers 14 residues. J gave up 6 bases and V 4 bases, and 8 bases lay outside the gene matches. CDR3 sequence: CASSEQGARAEQYF. In nucleotides, the CDR3 is TGCGCCAGCAGCGAACAGGGGGCGCGGGCCGAGCAGTACTTC.

This chain links TRBV24-1 with TRBJ2-1; 9 bases are shared with TRBD2. Unmatched junction bases numbered 11, after V lost 5 bases and J lost 7 bases. Germline V gene lookup returns CDR1 KGHDR and CDR2 SFDVKD. This CDR3 has 16 residues. In DNA, the CDR3 is TGTGCCACCAGTGCTAATGAGGCGGGAGGGTGGAATGAGCAGTTCTTC. Protein sequence: CATSANEAGGWNEQFF.

V usage is TRBV5-1 and J usage is TRBJ1-4; possibly TRBD1 for D (5 bases). This CDR3 region has 14 residues. Germline V gene lookup returns CDR1 SGHRS and CDR2 YFSETQ. Trimming cost V 5 bases and J 0 bases, with 8 bases left between them. CDR3 in amino acids: CASRAGTTNEKLFF. CDR3 sequence (DNA): TGCGCCAGCAGGGCAGGGACAACTAATGAAAAACTGTTTTTT.

The chain uses TRBV29-1 and TRBJ2-5; 10 bases are shared with TRBD1. After removal of 6 bases from V and 2 bases from J, the junction contained 6 bases not matched to a gene. Germline lookup yields CDR1 SQVTM and CDR2 ANQGSEA. The CDR3 is 14 amino acids. CDR3 nucleotides: TGCAGCGTGACGTCGGACAGGGGGCAAGAGACCCAGTACTTC. Residues: CSVTSDRGQETQYF.

The chain combines TRBV6-6 with TRBJ1-3; TRBD1 might be the D (5 bases). V lost 5 bases to trimming and J lost 2 bases, with 16 bases between them. Germline V gene lookup returns CDR1 MNHNY and CDR2 SVGAGI (reference sequence). The CDR3 consists of 16 residues. Here the CDR3 reads CASSRVGGSAGNTIYF. Here the CDR3 DNA reads TGTGCCAGCAGTCGAGTCGGGGGTTCAGCTGGAAACACCATATATTTT.

The genes are TRBV10-3 and TRBJ2-5; D ambiguous. This CDR3 is built from 13 residues. Germline CDR1 is ENHRY and CDR2 is SYGVKD. Trimming took 6 bases from V and 5 from J, leaving 13 bases between them. The CDR3 sequence is CAISNRSGETQYF. CDR3 nucleotides: TGTGCCATCAGCAATCGGAGTGGGGAGACCCAGTACTTC.

This chain uses TRBV5-1 with TRBJ2-1; 7 positions agree with TRBD2. Trimming cost V 4 bases and J 0 bases; bases outside gene matches: 4. Germline CDR1 and CDR2: SGHRS and YFSETQ. The CDR3 is 15 residues long. The CDR3 region has the DNA TGCGCCAGCAGCCTGCGGGGGATCTCCTACAATGAGCAGTTCTTC. Its translation: CASSLRGISYNEQFF. The whole variable domain, filled in from reference TRBV5-1 and TRBJ2-1, reads KAGVTQTPRYLIKTRGQQVTLSCSPISGHRSVSWYQQTPGQGLQFLFEYFSETQRNKGNFPGRFSGRQFSNSRSEMNVSTLELGDSALYLCASSLRGISYNEQFFGPGTRLTVL.

The chain is built from TRBV15 and TRBJ2-5, with D unresolved. The V end lost 0 bases, the J end lost 4 bases, and 9 bases lay between the germline ends. This CDR3 is built from 14 residues. The germline CDR1 and CDR2 sequences are LNHNV and YYDKDF (reference sequence). The CDR3 region is CATSRDSTVETQYF. CDR3 DNA sequence: TGTGCCACCAGCAGAGATAGTACGGTAGAGACCCAGTACTTC. Complete variable domain (other parts from reference TRBV15 and TRBJ2-5): DAMVIQNPRYQVTQFGKPVTLSCSQTLNHNVMYWYQQKSSQAPKLLFHYYDKDFNNEADTPDNFQSRRPNTSFCFLDIRSPGLGDTAMYLCATSRDSTVETQYFGPGTRLLVL.

The CDR3 region is CASSPGTSGGLTDTQYF. The CDR3 coding sequence is TGTGCCAGCTCACCGGGGACTAGCGGGGGCCTCACAGATACGCAGTATTTT. V gene TRBV18 combines with J gene TRBJ2-3; 14 bases line up with TRBD2. V was clipped by 3 bases and J by 2 bases; unmatched bases: 4. The CDR3 spans 17 residues. From germline, CDR1 is KGHSH and CDR2 LQKENI.

The V call is TRBV27, the J call TRBJ1-6; the D is unclear. Germline V gives CDR1 MNHEY, CDR2 SMNVEV (reference sequence). CDR3 length equals 15 residues. Trimming took off 6 bases at V and 9 bases at J, with 18 bases between the two ends. This CDR3 reads CASSAGGYSSSPLHF. The CDR3, as DNA: TGTGCCAGCAGCGCCGGCGGGTATTCAAGTTCACCCCTCCACTTT.